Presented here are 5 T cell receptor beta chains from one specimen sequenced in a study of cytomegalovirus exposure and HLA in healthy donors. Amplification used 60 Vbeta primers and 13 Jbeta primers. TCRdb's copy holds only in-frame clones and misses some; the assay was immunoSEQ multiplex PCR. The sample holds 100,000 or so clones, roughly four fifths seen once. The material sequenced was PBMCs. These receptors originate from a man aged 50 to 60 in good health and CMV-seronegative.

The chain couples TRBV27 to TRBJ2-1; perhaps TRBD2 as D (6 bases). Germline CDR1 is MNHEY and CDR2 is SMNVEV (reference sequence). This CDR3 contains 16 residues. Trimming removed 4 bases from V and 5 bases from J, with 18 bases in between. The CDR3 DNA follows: TGTGCCAGCAGTTCCCCGGGGGTGAGGTTACACAATGAGCAGTTCTTC. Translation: CASSSPGVRLHNEQFF.

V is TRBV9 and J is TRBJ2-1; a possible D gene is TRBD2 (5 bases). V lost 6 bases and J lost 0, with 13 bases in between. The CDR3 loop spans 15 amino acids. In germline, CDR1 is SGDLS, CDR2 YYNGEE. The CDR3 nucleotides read TGTGCCAGCACCCTCGAAGGGAGCTCCTACAATGAGCAGTTCTTC. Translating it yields CASTLEGSSYNEQFF.

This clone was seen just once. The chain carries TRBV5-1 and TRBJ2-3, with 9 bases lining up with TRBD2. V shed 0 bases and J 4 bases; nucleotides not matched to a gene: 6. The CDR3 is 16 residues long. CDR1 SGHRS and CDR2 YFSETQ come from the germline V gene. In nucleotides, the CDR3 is TGCGCCAGCAGCTTGGAGGGCGGGAGGGCGGCAGATACGCAGTATTTT. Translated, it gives CASSLEGGRAADTQYF. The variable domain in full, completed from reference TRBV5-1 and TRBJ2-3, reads KAGVTQTPRYLIKTRGQQVTLSCSPISGHRSVSWYQQTPGQGLQFLFEYFSETQRNKGNFPGRFSGRQFSNSRSEMNVSTLELGDSALYLCASSLEGGRAADTQYFGPGTRLTVL.

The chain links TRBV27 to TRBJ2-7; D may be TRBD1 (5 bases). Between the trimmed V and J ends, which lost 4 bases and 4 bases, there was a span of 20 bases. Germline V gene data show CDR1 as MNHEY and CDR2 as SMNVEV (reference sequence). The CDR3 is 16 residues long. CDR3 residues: CASSSLRVYQGYEQYF. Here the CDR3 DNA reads TGTGCCAGCAGTTCGCTTCGCGTCTATCAGGGTTACGAGCAGTACTTC.

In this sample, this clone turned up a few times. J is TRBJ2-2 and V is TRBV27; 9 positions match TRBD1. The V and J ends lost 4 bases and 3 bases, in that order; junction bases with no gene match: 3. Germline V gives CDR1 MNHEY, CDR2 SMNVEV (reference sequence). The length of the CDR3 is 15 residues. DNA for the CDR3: TGTGCCAGCAGTTGGACAGGGGTCGACACCGGGGAGCTGTTTTTT. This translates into CASSWTGVDTGELFF.